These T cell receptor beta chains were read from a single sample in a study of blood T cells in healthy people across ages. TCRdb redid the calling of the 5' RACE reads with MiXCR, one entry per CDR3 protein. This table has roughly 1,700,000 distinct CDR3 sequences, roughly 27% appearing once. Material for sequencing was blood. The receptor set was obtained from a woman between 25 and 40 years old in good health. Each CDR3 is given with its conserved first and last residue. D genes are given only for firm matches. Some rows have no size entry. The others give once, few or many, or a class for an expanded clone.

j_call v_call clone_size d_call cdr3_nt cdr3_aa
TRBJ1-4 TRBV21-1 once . TGTGCCAGCAGCAAATGGCCAGAACCCTCAGAAAAACTGTTTTTT CASSKWPEPSEKLFF
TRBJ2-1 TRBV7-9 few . TGTGCCAGCAGCTACCCAGGACAGTCCAACAATGAGCAGTTCTTC CASSYPGQSNNEQFF
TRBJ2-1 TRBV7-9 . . TGTGCCAGCAGCTTATTGGGGGGGGGCGTTCAGCAGTTCTTC CASSLLGGGVQQFF
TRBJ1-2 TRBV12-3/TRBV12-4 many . TGTGCCAGCATGGACCGCATCTATGGCTACACCTTC CASMDRIYGYTF
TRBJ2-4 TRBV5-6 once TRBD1 TGTGCCAGCAGCGGACGGGACAGGGGGCAAGCTGAGCAGTACTTC CASSGRDRGQAEQYF
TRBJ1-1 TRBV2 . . TGTGCCAGCAGTGATCGGGGGGTCGGAGTTTATGGTTTCTTT CASSDRGVGVYGFF
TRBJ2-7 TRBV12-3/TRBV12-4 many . TGTGCCAGCAGTTTCTCAGGGTCCGAGCAGTACTTC CASSFSGSEQYF
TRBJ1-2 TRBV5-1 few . TGCGCCAGCAGCTTGGAAGGAGAACCCTATGGCTACACCTTC CASSLEGEPYGYTF
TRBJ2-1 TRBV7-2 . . TGTGCCAGCAGCTTTAGAGAGACCTACAATGAGCAGTTCTTC CASSFRETYNEQFF
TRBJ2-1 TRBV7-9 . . TGTGCCAGCAGCCACCTTGGGTCTAGCCATAGGTACAATGAGCAGTTCTTC CASSHLGSSHRYNEQFF
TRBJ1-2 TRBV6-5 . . TGTGCCAGCAGTTATGAAATCCTTGGAGACTATGGCTACACCTTC CASSYEILGDYGYTF
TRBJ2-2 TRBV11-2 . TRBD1 TGTGCCAGCAGCCCAGGGGGACAGGCGAACACCGGGGAGCTGTTTTTT CASSPGGQANTGELFF
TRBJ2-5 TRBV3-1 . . TGTGCCAGCAGTCTTAAACTGGGGGGCCCAATAAAGACCCAGTACTTC CASSLKLGGPIKTQYF
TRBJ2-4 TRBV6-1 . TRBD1 TGTGCCAGCAGCTCAACCTCCTACGGGACAGGGGCGGACAAAAACATTCAGTACTTC CASSSTSYGTGADKNIQYF
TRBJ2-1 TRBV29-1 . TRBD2 TGCAGCGTTTTGCGGGAGGGCACGGATGAGCAGTTCTTC CSVLREGTDEQFF
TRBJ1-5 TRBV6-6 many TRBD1 TGTGCCAGCAGCCTTGGACAGGGGGTCTATCAGCCCCAGCATTTT CASSLGQGVYQPQHF
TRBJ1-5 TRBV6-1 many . TGTGCCAGCAGTGATAGTTGGAATCAGCCCCAGCATTTT CASSDSWNQPQHF
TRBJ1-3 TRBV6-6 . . TGTGCCAGCAGGCCTTCCGGGCCCTTCTCTGGAAACACCATATATTTT CASRPSGPFSGNTIYF
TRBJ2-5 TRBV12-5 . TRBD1 TGTGCTAGTGGTTTGGTACTGAGGGACAGGGAAGGAGGCGAGACCCAGTACTTC CASGLVLRDREGGETQYF
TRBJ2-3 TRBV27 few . TGTGCCAGCAGCAATCACAGGGGCACAGATACGCAGTATTTT CASSNHRGTDTQYF
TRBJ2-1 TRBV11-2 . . TGTGCCAGCACCCTATCAGGATCCTACAATGAGCAGTTCTTC CASTLSGSYNEQFF
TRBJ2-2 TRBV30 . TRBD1 TGTGCCTGGAGTGCGGGACAGGGGGTCGGCGGGGAGCTGTTTTTT CAWSAGQGVGGELFF
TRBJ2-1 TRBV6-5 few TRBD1 TGTGCCAGCATCAAAGGGACAGGGAACAATGAGCAGTTCTTC CASIKGTGNNEQFF
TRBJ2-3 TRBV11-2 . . TGTGCCAGCAGCTTAGCGGGTAGAGAAGAAGATACGCAGTATTTT CASSLAGREEDTQYF
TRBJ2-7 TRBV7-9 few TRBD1 TGTGCCAGCAGCCTAGCCGGGACAGGGTACTCCTACGAGCAGTACTTC CASSLAGTGYSYEQYF
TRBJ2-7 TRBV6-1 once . TGTGCCAGCAGTGAAGCCCGGGACGGTTACGAGCAGTACTTC CASSEARDGYEQYF
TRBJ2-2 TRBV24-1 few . TGTGCCACCACCGACGGGTTCGGGGAGCTGTTTTTT CATTDGFGELFF
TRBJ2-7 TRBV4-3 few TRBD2 TGCGCCAGCAGCCAGAAGGAGCTAGCGGGAGTTAACTCCTACGAGCAGTACTTC CASSQKELAGVNSYEQYF
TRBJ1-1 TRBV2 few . TGTGCCAGCAGAGATACCGGGACCGCGTACACTGAAGCTTTCTTT CASRDTGTAYTEAFF
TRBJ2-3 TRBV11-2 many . TGTGCCAGCAGCTTATCAATCAGCAGCACAGATACGCAGTATTTT CASSLSISSTDTQYF
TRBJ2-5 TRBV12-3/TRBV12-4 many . TGTGCCAGCAGCTTTCGCTTACTTCAAGAGACCCAGTACTTC CASSFRLLQETQYF